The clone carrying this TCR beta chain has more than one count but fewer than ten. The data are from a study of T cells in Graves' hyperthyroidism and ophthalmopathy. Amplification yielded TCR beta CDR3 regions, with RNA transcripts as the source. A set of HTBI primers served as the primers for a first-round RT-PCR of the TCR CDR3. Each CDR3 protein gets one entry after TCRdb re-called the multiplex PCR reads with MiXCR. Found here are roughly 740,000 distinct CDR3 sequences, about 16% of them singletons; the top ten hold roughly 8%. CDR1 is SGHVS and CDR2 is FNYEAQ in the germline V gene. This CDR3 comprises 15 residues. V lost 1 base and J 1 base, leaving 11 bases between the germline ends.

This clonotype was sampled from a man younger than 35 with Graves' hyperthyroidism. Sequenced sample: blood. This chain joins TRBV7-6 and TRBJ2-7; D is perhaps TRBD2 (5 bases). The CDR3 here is CASSLDGISSYEQYF. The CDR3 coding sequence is TGTGCCAGCAGCTTAGACGGGATTTCGTCCTACGAGCAGTACTTC.